This entry lists 19 T cell receptor beta chains sequenced from one sample in a study of CD8 T cells in Susac syndrome. An amount of RNA that ranged from roughly 0.5 to 1 ug was reverse transcribed with random hexamers. TCRdb analysed the immunoSEQ multiplex PCR reads with MiXCR anew, one entry per CDR3 protein. The sample yields some 200,000 distinct CDR3 sequences, approximately 96% seen once. Sequencing was performed on CD4+ T cells from PBMCs. All receptors come from a human donor with Susac syndrome.

V is TRBV30 and J is TRBJ1-1; no clear D gene. Germline assignment: CDR1 GTSNPN and CDR2 SVGIG (reference sequence). The CDR3 is 14 residues long. The V end lost 0 bases, the J end lost 4 bases, and 12 bases lay between the germline ends. Here the CDR3 DNA reads TGTGCCTGGAGTGTGACCCATGCAGGCACTGAAGCTTTCTTT. The encoded protein is CAWSVTHAGTEAFF. The full variable domain, rest sourced from reference TRBV30 and TRBJ1-1, is SQTIHQWPATLVQPVGSPLSLECTVEGTSNPNLYWYRQAAGRGLQLLFYSVGIGQISSEVPQNLSASRPQDRQFILSSKKLLLSDSGFYLCAWSVTHAGTEAFFGQGTRLTVV.

This chain uses TRBV12-3 or TRBV12-4 with TRBJ1-2, with 10 bases identical to TRBD1. V shed 3 bases and J 2 bases; nucleotides not matched to a gene: 12. The CDR3 runs to 18 residues. The CDR3 DNA is TGTGCCAGCAGTTTTTGGACCGGGACAGGGGTTAACAACTATGGCTACACCTTC. Amino acids: CASSFWTGTGVNNYGYTF.

The J gene is TRBJ1-4, the V gene TRBV7-9; 7 positions match TRBD1. In germline, CDR1 is SEHNR, CDR2 FQNEAQ (reference sequence). The CDR3 spans 13 residues. V lost 5 bases to trimming and J lost 7 bases; unmatched junction nucleotides: 4. The CDR3 DNA is TGTGCCAGCAGCCGGAACAGGGGTGAAAAACTGTTTTTT. This codes for CASSRNRGEKLFF.

The J gene is TRBJ1-4, the V gene TRBV5-1, with D possibly matching TRBD1 (5 bases). V was pared by 0 bases and J by 7 bases, with 10 bases between. The CDR3 contains 14 residues. Germline V gives CDR1 SGHRS, CDR2 YFSETQ. The CDR3, as DNA: TGCGCCAGCAGCTTGGCCAGGGAGGGTGAAAAACTGTTTTTT. As protein: CASSLAREGEKLFF.

The rearrangement links TRBV20-1 to TRBJ2-5, with D hard to call. Germline CDR1 DFQATT, CDR2 SNEGSKA (reference sequence). The CDR3 sequence is 10 residues long. V was trimmed by 7 bases and J by 5 bases, leaving 8 bases between them. This CDR3 reads CSGGRETQYF. The CDR3 DNA reads as TGCAGTGGCGGAAGGGAGACCCAGTACTTC.

To note about this clonotype: Sequence at one end of the junction differs from germline and may be a read error. The chain links TRBV10-2 to TRBJ2-7; 7 bases align to TRBD2. The V gene's germline CDR1 is WSHSY and CDR2 SAAADI. There are 14 residues in the CDR3. This chain's CDR3 is CASSESGGPYKQYF. The CDR3 DNA is TGCGCCAGCAGTGAATCGGGGGGACCCTACAAGCAGTACTTC.

The chain combines TRBV7-9 with TRBJ1-1, with D uncertain. The CDR3 is 15 amino acids. Looked up from germline, CDR1 is SEHNR and CDR2 is FQNEAQ (reference sequence). Trimming left V 5 bases short and J 0 bases short, with 13 bases between. CDR3 amino acids: CASSVGVGLNTEAFF. CDR3 coding DNA: TGTGCCAGCAGCGTTGGGGTGGGGTTGAACACTGAAGCTTTCTTT.

The J gene is TRBJ2-3, the V gene TRBV19; no definite D call. The CDR3 is 15 amino acids. Germline CDR1 LNHDA, CDR2 SQIVND (reference sequence). V gave up 0 bases and J gave up 0 bases, with 7 bases separating them. CDR3: CASSIDTPSTDTQYF. Written as DNA, the CDR3 is TGTGCCAGTAGTATAGACACTCCTAGCACAGATACGCAGTATTTT.

This chain links TRBV20-1 with TRBJ2-7, with 7 bases aligning to TRBD2. The CDR3 loop spans 14 amino acids. Germline V gene data show CDR1 as DFQATT and CDR2 as SNEGSKA (reference sequence). V shed 5 bases, J shed 0 bases, and the junction held 7 bases outside the gene matches. The CDR3 region has the DNA TGCAGTGCTGGGCGGGGGACCCACTCCTACGAGCAGTACTTC. Its translation is CSAGRGTHSYEQYF.

The chain has TRBV5-1 and TRBJ1-6, with TRBD1 as a possible D gene (5 bases). V lost 4 bases, J lost 7 bases, and 15 bases lay in between. The CDR3 spans 15 residues. CDR1 and CDR2 (germline): SGHRS, YFSETQ. The CDR3, as DNA: TGCGCCAGCAGCAGGGTTACAGGCATAAATTCACCCCTCCACTTT. Translation: CASSRVTGINSPLHF.

The CDR3 region is CASSPPDQETQYF. The DNA of the CDR3 is TGTGCCAGCAGCCCTCCGGACCAAGAGACCCAGTACTTC. The V call is TRBV4-2, the J call TRBJ2-5; no definite D call. Trimming pared 4 bases from V and 0 bases from J, leaving 6 bases between. The germline V gene encodes CDR1 LGHNA and CDR2 YNFKEQ. The CDR3 loop spans 13 amino acids.

The gene calls are TRBV7-9 and TRBJ2-7; 8 nucleotides align to TRBD1. The trim removed 0 bases at V and 3 bases at J, leaving 1 base unmatched. Germline V gene lookup returns CDR1 SEHNR and CDR2 FQNEAQ (reference sequence). The CDR3 spans 14 residues. The CDR3: CASSLAGQGYEQYF. CDR3 DNA sequence: TGTGCCAGCAGCTTAGCCGGACAGGGCTACGAGCAGTACTTC.

The J gene is TRBJ2-7, the V gene TRBV7-8; unclear D gene. The CDR3 has 12 amino acids. Germline loops: CDR1 SGHVS, CDR2 FQNEAQ. V was shortened by 3 bases and J by 4 bases, with 7 bases between the two germline ends. This chain's CDR3 is CASSFTDYEQYF. CDR3 DNA sequence: TGTGCCAGCAGCTTTACAGATTACGAGCAGTACTTC.

The rearrangement joins TRBV25-1 to TRBJ2-7; D is unclear. The CDR3 covers 13 residues. V gave up 2 bases and J gave up 0 bases, with 5 bases separating them. Germline-derived CDR1 and CDR2 are MGHDK and SYGVNS. CDR3 sequence reads: CASSEPSSYEQYF. CDR3 bases: TGTGCCAGCAGTGAACCCTCCTCCTACGAGCAGTACTTC.

The chain joins TRBV3-1 to TRBJ2-3, with D tentatively TRBD2 (6 bases). The V gene's germline CDR1 is LGHDT and CDR2 YNNKEL (reference sequence). V lost 0 bases, J lost 0 bases, and 13 bases lay in between. The CDR3 spans 17 residues. The CDR3 reads CASSQDLLASSTDTQYF. The CDR3 DNA is TGTGCCAGCAGCCAAGATCTTCTAGCGTCCAGCACAGATACGCAGTATTTT.

The chain uses TRBV3-1 and TRBJ2-3; D not certain. The CDR3 extends over 15 amino acids. Trimming took off 0 bases at V and 2 bases at J, with 9 bases between the two ends. The germline V gene has CDR1 LGHDT and CDR2 YNNKEL (reference sequence). CDR3 residues: CASSQDPTTTDTQYF. CDR3 nucleotide sequence: TGTGCCAGCAGCCAAGACCCTACTACCACAGATACGCAGTATTTT.

The gene calls are TRBV12-3 or TRBV12-4 and TRBJ1-5, with D possibly matching TRBD1 (5 bases). Trimming stripped 7 bases from V and 6 bases from J, with 16 bases between. This CDR3 spans 14 amino acids. This CDR3 reads CASTGTIGGQPQHF. The DNA of the CDR3 is TGTGCCAGCACCGGGACCATTGGAGGTCAGCCCCAGCATTTT.

This chain links TRBV29-1 with TRBJ2-5; TRBD2 might be the D (5 bases). CDR1 and CDR2 (germline): SQVTM, ANQGSEA. CDR3 length: 12 amino acids. Trimming took 7 bases from V and 2 from J, leaving 11 bases between them. Here the CDR3 reads CSADRGQETQYF. CDR3 coding DNA: TGCAGCGCCGACCGGGGACAAGAGACCCAGTACTTC.

J is TRBJ1-1 and V is TRBV20-1; no reliable D call. Deletions cut 6 bases from V and 6 bases from J, with 14 bases between. The V gene's germline CDR1 is DFQATT and CDR2 SNEGSKA (reference sequence). This CDR3 is built from 12 residues. The chain's CDR3 is CSAPTRTAEAFF. CDR3 nucleotide sequence: TGCAGTGCCCCCACCAGGACGGCTGAAGCTTTCTTT.